The subject of this entry is one TCR beta chain. Participants spanned ages 18 to 89 years and resided in over 20 US areas. Measured with immunoSEQ multiplex PCR; TCRdb has only the in-frame clones, and not every one. The data contain under 65,000 clones, 70% to 85% of them singletons. This CDR3 contains 13 residues. Germline CDR1 and CDR2: MDHEN and SYDVKM. Trimming left V 2 bases short and J 0 bases short, with 4 bases between. The data were taken from a study of blood T cell repertoires in COVID-19. As for the study in general: Samples representing acute and convalescent COVID-19 were sourced from the United States, Italy and Spain. Sample material is recorded as cDNA or gDNA derived from T cells, B-cell-depleted T cells, or PBMCs.

This clonotype was sampled from a woman aged 50 to 60 with acute COVID-19. The J gene is TRBJ1-1, the V gene TRBV28; the D is unclear. Sequenced: PBMCs or T cells enriched from blood (not recorded which). CDR3 region: CASSLLLNTEAFF. CDR3 nucleotide sequence: TGTGCCAGCAGTTTACTCCTGAACACTGAAGCTTTCTTT.